One and the same sample provided the 20 T cell receptor beta chains below, sequenced in a study of blood T cell repertoires in COVID-19. The table came from immunoSEQ multiplex PCR; TCRdb's copy has only in-frame clones and leaves some out. The sample includes approximately 140,000 clones, 75% to 90% of them seen just once. Input material: peripheral blood. These TCRs come from a man aged 18 to 29 with COVID-19, enrolled during active disease.

The chain links TRBV5-4 to TRBJ2-3; the D is unclear. The CDR3 has 16 amino acids. CDR1 is SGHNT and CDR2 is YYREEE in the germline V gene (reference sequence). Trimming stripped 5 bases from V and 0 bases from J, with 16 bases between. CDR3 protein: CASRPTVLLSTDTQYF. As DNA, the CDR3 is TGTGCCAGCAGACCAACAGTCCTTTTGAGCACAGATACGCAGTATTTT. Combining the CDR3 with reference TRBV5-4 and TRBJ2-3 gives the whole variable domain ETGVTQSPTHLIKTRGQQVTLRCSSQSGHNTVSWYQQALGQGPQFIFQYYREEENGRGNFPPRFSGLQFPNYSSELNVNALELDDSALYLCASRPTVLLSTDTQYFGPGTRLTVL.

This clone was observed once. The gene calls are TRBV28 and TRBJ1-2; 7 bases are shared with TRBD1. The V segment lost 5 bases and the J segment 4 bases; nucleotides outside the gene matches: 7. CDR1 and CDR2 (germline): MDHEN, SYDVKM. The CDR3 covers 14 residues. In DNA, the CDR3 is TGTGCCAGCAGTCCCACAGGGGAGGCCTATGGCTACACCTTC. It is translated as CASSPTGEAYGYTF.

This chain uses TRBV7-8 with TRBJ2-7; D perhaps matches TRBD2 (5 bases). The CDR3 is 12 amino acids. Trimming cost V 5 bases and J 2 bases, with 7 bases left between them. Germline CDR1 SGHVS, CDR2 FQNEAQ. This chain's CDR3 is CASSPGTYEQYF. CDR3 nucleotide sequence: TGTGCCAGCAGCCCCGGGACCTACGAGCAGTACTTC.

The chain uses TRBV29-1 and TRBJ1-2; D perhaps matches TRBD1 (5 bases). Germline assignment: CDR1 SQVTM and CDR2 ANQGSEA. V was trimmed by 7 bases and J by 4 bases, leaving 16 bases between them. This CDR3 is built from 13 residues. CDR3 in DNA: TGCAGCGACCTCCAAAGGGGTTCCTATGGCTACACCTTC. Its translation: CSDLQRGSYGYTF.

The chain employs TRBV3-1 (or the pseudogene TRBV3-2) and TRBJ2-5; D might be TRBD1 (5 bases). The CDR3 is 16 amino acids. Trimming shortened V by 0 bases and J by 2 bases, and 13 bases separated the two germline ends. From germline, CDR1 is LGHDT and CDR2 YNNKEL (reference sequence). The chain's CDR3 is CASSQDIGAGQETQYF. The CDR3 DNA reads as TGTGCCAGCAGCCAAGATATAGGTGCAGGGCAAGAGACCCAGTACTTC.

The rearrangement joins TRBV5-4 to TRBJ2-1; D may be TRBD1 (5 bases). Germline V lookup: CDR1 SGHNT, CDR2 YYREEE (reference sequence). The CDR3 contains 12 residues. V gave up 5 bases and J gave up 8 bases, with 11 bases separating them. The CDR3 sequence is CASSQGDHEQFF. DNA for the CDR3: TGTGCCAGCAGTCAGGGCGACCATGAGCAGTTCTTC.

The chain combines TRBV28 with TRBJ1-2; D perhaps matches TRBD1 (6 bases). The CDR3 consists of 14 residues. Germline V gene lookup returns CDR1 MDHEN and CDR2 SYDVKM. V lost 8 bases to trimming and J lost 4 bases, with 17 bases between them. The CDR3 region is CASLGGATTYGYTF. The CDR3 DNA reads as TGTGCCAGCCTTGGGGGGGCCACAACCTATGGCTACACCTTC.

The chain couples TRBV24-1 to TRBJ2-2; 7 positions match TRBD1. The CDR3 has 14 amino acids. The germline gives CDR1 KGHDR, CDR2 SFDVKD. J gave up 6 bases and V 12 bases, and 12 bases lay outside the gene matches. The CDR3 DNA is TGTGCCGCCTCGACAGGGTTGGTTGCCGGGGAGCTGTTTTTT. Translation gives CAASTGLVAGELFF.

The gene calls are TRBV5-1 and TRBJ2-7; no clear D gene. This CDR3 region has 13 residues. The germline V gene has CDR1 SGHRS and CDR2 YFSETQ. Trimming cost V 4 bases and J 3 bases, with 11 bases left between them. CDR3 coding DNA: TGCGCCAGCAGCCTGGACGGTCTCTACGAGCAGTACTTC. It yields the protein CASSLDGLYEQYF.

The chain joins TRBV27 to TRBJ1-5; tentatively, D is TRBD1 (5 bases). Trimming pared 5 bases from V and 2 bases from J, leaving 13 bases between. This CDR3 is 15 amino acids long. Per germline, CDR1 MNHEY and CDR2 SMNVEV (reference sequence). In nucleotides, the CDR3 is TGTGCCAGCAGTACGGGGGGACTAGGCAATCAGCCCCAGCATTTT. As protein: CASSTGGLGNQPQHF.

The rearrangement joins TRBV15 to TRBJ2-7; 7 nucleotides line up with TRBD2. This CDR3 has 11 residues. Germline CDR1 LNHNV, CDR2 YYDKDF (reference sequence). V trimming: 8 bases; J trimming: 9 bases; junction bases outside the gene matches: 7. The CDR3 bases are TGTGCCACCTGGGAGGGAGGGCGGCAGTACTTC. It is translated as CATWEGGRQYF.

V is TRBV7-2 and J is TRBJ2-7, with TRBD2 matching over 7 bases. The germline V gene encodes CDR1 SGHTA and CDR2 FQGNSA. CDR3 length: 16 residues. V lost 5 bases and J lost 3; bases outside the gene matches: 13. The CDR3 here is CASSHRGASGLYEQYF. CDR3 nucleotide sequence: TGTGCCAGCAGCCACAGAGGCGCTAGCGGTCTCTACGAGCAGTACTTC. The full variable domain, its missing parts supplied by reference TRBV7-2 and TRBJ2-7, is GAGVSQSPSNKVTEKGKDVELRCDPISGHTALYWYRQSLGQGLEFLIYFQGNSAPDKSGLPSDRFSAERTGGSVSTLTIQRTQQEDSAVYLCASSHRGASGLYEQYFGPGTRLTVT.

This rearrangement joins TRBV12-3 or TRBV12-4 to TRBJ2-7; D ambiguous. This CDR3 contains 13 residues. V lost 3 bases to trimming and J lost 3 bases, with 9 bases between them. CDR3 coding DNA: TGTGCCAGCAGTTTTAGCCAGTTCTACGAGCAGTACTTC. Encoded protein: CASSFSQFYEQYF.

The rearrangement links TRBV19 to TRBJ2-1; D uncertain. Deletions cut 6 bases from V and 10 bases from J, with 13 bases between. Germline values: CDR1 LNHDA, CDR2 SQIVND (reference sequence). The CDR3 consists of 12 residues. As DNA, the CDR3 is TGTGCCAGTAGGTTAGAGGCAAGCGAGCAGTTCTTC. Translation: CASRLEASEQFF. Looking up the rest from reference TRBV19 and TRBJ2-1 gives the full variable domain: DGGITQSPKYLFRKEGQNVTLSCEQNLNHDAMYWYRQDPGQGLRLIYYSQIVNDFQKGDIAEGYSVSREKKESFPLTVTSAQKNPTAFYLCASRLEASEQFFGPGTRLTVL.

V usage is TRBV30 and J usage is TRBJ2-7; 10 bases agree with TRBD2. The CDR3 is 14 residues long. Trimming removed 2 bases from V and 6 bases from J; junction bases left unmatched: 7. Germline V gene lookup returns CDR1 GTSNPN and CDR2 SVGIG (reference sequence). CDR3 nucleotides: TGTGCCTGGAGTTCTGGGAAGCGGGAGGGCGAGCAGTACTTC. Protein sequence: CAWSSGKREGEQYF.

The gene calls are TRBV7-2 and TRBJ2-1; the match to TRBD1 covers 8 bases. The germline V gene encodes CDR1 SGHTA and CDR2 FQGNSA. CDR3 length: 15 residues. V lost 6 bases, J lost 2 bases, and 6 bases stayed unmatched. The CDR3: CASRSRDRPYNEQFF. In DNA, the CDR3 is TGTGCCAGCAGGTCCCGGGACAGGCCCTACAATGAGCAGTTCTTC.

CDR3 coding DNA: TGTGCCAGCAGTTACCTAGCACCTAGCAATGAGCAGTTCTTC. Translation: CASSYLAPSNEQFF. The V and J genes are TRBV6-2 or TRBV6-3 and TRBJ2-1; tentative D call: TRBD2 (5 bases). Trimming took 2 bases from V and 6 from J, leaving 11 bases between them. The length of the CDR3 is 14 residues. Germline V gene lookup returns CDR1 MNHEY and CDR2 SVGEGT.

This chain joins TRBV18 and TRBJ2-2; 11 nucleotides line up with TRBD1. V was clipped by 3 bases and J by 3 bases; unmatched bases: 0. The length of the CDR3 is 15 residues. CDR1 is KGHSH and CDR2 is LQKENI in the germline V gene. CDR3 sequence: CASSPGQGDTGELFF. The CDR3 DNA reads TGTGCCAGCTCACCGGGACAGGGGGACACCGGGGAGCTGTTTTTT. The full variable domain, in which reference TRBV18 and TRBJ2-2 provide the parts outside the CDR3, is NAGVMQNPRHLVRRRGQEARLRCSPMKGHSHVYWYRQLPEEGLKFMVYLQKENIIDESGMPKERFSAEFPKEGPSILRIQQVVRGDSAAYFCASSPGQGDTGELFFGEGSRLTVL.

The table lists this clone with a count of one. The chain carries TRBV6-2 or TRBV6-3 and TRBJ2-7, with D tentatively TRBD2 (5 bases). This CDR3 has 16 residues. V was trimmed by 0 bases and J by 2 bases, leaving 14 bases between them. The germline V gene encodes CDR1 MNHEY and CDR2 SVGEGT. CDR3 sequence (DNA): TGTGCCAGCAGTTACTCGATTCCTAGCACCGCCTACGAGCAGTACTTC. Amino acids: CASSYSIPSTAYEQYF.

The chain is built from TRBV29-1 and TRBJ2-3; 13 bases agree with TRBD2. The CDR3 consists of 17 residues. V was pared by 6 bases and J by 2 bases, with 11 bases of the junction left unmatched. CDR1 is SQVTM, CDR2 ANQGSEA, per germline. CDR3 DNA: TGCAGCGTCTCGGTACTAGCGGGAGGGGTTGTCACAGATACGCAGTATTTT. Protein sequence: CSVSVLAGGVVTDTQYF.